The T cell receptor (beta chain) under discussion was sequenced for a study of blood T cell repertoires in COVID-19. Study as a whole: Specimens from acute and convalescent COVID-19 originated in the United States, Italy and Spain. The analysed material was cDNA or gDNA that came from T cells, B-cell-depleted T cells, or PBMCs.

In the authors' methods: It was from reference gene primer amplification that nucleated cell counts were estimated. Generated by immunoSEQ multiplex PCR, the TCRdb table keeps only in-frame clones and is missing some. That table is the source of V, J and clone size, and D and trimming were worked out from the DNA. Found here are approximately 140,000 clones, around four fifths of them singletons; the top ten hold roughly 2.9%. The V gene lost 6 bases and the J gene lost 0 bases, with 15 bases spanning the gap. The CDR3 contains 15 residues. Germline CDR1 reads SGHAT; CDR2 reads FQDESV (reference sequence).

The TCR sequence derives from a woman between 40 and 50 years old with active or convalescent COVID-19. The sample was peripheral blood. The gene calls are TRBV11-1 and TRBJ2-7, with D tentatively TRBD2 (5 bases). This CDR3 reads CASSDRPGSSYEQYF. The CDR3 coding sequence is TGTGCCAGCAGTGATAGGCCGGGGAGCTCCTACGAGCAGTACTTC.